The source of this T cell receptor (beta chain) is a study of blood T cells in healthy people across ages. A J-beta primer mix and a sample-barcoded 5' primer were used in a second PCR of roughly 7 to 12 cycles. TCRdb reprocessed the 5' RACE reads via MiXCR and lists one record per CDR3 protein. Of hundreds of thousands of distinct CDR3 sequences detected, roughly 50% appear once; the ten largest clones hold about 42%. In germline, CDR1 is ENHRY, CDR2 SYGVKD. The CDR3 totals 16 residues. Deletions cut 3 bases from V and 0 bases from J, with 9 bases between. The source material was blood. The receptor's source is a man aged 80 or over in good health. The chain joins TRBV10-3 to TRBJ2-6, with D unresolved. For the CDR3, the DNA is TGTGCCATCAGTGAAGGACGGACCTCTGGGGCCAACGTCCTGACTTTC. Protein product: CAISEGRTSGANVLTF.